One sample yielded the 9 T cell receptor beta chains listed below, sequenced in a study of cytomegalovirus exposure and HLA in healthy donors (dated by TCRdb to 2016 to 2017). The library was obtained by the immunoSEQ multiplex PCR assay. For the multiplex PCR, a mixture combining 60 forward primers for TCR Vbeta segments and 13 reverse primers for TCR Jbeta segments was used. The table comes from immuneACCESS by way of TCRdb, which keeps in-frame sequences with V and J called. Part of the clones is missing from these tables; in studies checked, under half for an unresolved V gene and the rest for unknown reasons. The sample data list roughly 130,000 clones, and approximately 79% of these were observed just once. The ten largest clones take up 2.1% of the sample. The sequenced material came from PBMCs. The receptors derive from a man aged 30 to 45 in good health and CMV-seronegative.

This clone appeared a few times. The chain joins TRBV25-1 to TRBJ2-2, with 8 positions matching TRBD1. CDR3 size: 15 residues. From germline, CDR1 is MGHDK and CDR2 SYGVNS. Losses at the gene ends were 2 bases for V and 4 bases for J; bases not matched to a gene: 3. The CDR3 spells CASSELDRATGELFF. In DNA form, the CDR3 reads TGTGCCAGCAGTGAACTGGACAGGGCCACCGGGGAGCTGTTTTTT. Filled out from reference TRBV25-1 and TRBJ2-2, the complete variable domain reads EADIYQTPRYLVIGTGKKITLECSQTMGHDKMYWYQQDPGMELHLIHYSYGVNSTEKGDLSSESTVSRIRTEHFPLTLESARPSHTSQYLCASSELDRATGELFFGEGSRLTVL.

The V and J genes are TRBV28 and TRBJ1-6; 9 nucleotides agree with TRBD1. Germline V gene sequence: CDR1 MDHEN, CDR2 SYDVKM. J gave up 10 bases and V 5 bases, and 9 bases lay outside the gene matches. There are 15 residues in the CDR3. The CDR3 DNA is TGTGCCAGCAGTCTACTACAGGGGGCGGGGTCACCCCTCCACTTT. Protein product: CASSLLQGAGSPLHF.

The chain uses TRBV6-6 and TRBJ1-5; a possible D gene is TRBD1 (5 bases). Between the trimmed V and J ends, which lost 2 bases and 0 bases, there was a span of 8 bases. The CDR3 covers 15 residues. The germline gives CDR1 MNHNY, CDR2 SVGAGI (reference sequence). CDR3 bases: TGTGCCAGCAGTTACGGGGGGAATAGCAATCAGCCCCAGCATTTT. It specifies CASSYGGNSNQPQHF.

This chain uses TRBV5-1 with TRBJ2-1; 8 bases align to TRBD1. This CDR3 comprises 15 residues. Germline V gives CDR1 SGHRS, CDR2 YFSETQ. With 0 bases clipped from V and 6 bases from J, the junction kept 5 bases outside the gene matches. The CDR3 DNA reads TGCGCCAGCAGCTTGGGACAGGGGATTGGCAATGAGCAGTTCTTC. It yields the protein CASSLGQGIGNEQFF.

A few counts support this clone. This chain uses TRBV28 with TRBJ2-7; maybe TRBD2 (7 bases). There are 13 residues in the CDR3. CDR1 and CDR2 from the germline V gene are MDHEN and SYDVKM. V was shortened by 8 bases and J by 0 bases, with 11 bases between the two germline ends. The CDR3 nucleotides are TGTGCCAGCGACGCGGGGGCCTCCTACGAGCAGTACTTC. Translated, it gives CASDAGASYEQYF.

For the CDR3, the DNA is TGTGCCAGCAGTTCCGGGGACTATTCTAGCAAGACCCAGTACTTC. Translating gives CASSSGDYSSKTQYF. V gene TRBV2 combines with J gene TRBJ2-5, with 7 bases matching TRBD2. The CDR3 is 15 residues long. Germline assignment: CDR1 SNHLY and CDR2 FYNNEI. Unmatched junction bases numbered 12, after V lost 5 bases and J lost 6 bases.

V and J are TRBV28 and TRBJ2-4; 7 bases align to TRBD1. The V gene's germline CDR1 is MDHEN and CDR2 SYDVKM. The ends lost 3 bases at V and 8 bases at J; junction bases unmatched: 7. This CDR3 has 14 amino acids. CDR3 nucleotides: TGTGCCAGCAGTTTTGAGGGGGCACGAGACATTCAGTACTTC. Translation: CASSFEGARDIQYF.

CDR3 sequence reads: CASSHSPPDTQYF. CDR3 nucleotides: TGTGCCAGCAGCCACAGTCCGCCGGATACGCAGTATTTT. The V gene is TRBV11-2, the J gene TRBJ2-3; D gene uncertain. The length of the CDR3 is 13 residues. Trimming shortened V by 5 bases and J by 6 bases, and 12 bases separated the two germline ends. Germline-derived CDR1 and CDR2 are SGHAT and FQNNGV. The whole variable domain, filled in from reference TRBV11-2 and TRBJ2-3, reads EAGVAQSPRYKIIEKRQSVAFWCNPISGHATLYWYQQILGQGPKLLIQFQNNGVVDDSQLPKDRFSAERLKGVDSTLKIQPAKLEDSAVYLCASSHSPPDTQYFGPGTRLTVL.

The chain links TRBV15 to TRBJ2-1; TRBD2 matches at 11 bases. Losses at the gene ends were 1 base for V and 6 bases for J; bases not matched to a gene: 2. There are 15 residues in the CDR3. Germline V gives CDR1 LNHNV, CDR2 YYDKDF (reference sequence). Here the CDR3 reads CATSRVSGGANEQFF. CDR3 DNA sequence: TGTGCCACCAGCAGAGTTAGCGGGGGGGCCAATGAGCAGTTCTTC.